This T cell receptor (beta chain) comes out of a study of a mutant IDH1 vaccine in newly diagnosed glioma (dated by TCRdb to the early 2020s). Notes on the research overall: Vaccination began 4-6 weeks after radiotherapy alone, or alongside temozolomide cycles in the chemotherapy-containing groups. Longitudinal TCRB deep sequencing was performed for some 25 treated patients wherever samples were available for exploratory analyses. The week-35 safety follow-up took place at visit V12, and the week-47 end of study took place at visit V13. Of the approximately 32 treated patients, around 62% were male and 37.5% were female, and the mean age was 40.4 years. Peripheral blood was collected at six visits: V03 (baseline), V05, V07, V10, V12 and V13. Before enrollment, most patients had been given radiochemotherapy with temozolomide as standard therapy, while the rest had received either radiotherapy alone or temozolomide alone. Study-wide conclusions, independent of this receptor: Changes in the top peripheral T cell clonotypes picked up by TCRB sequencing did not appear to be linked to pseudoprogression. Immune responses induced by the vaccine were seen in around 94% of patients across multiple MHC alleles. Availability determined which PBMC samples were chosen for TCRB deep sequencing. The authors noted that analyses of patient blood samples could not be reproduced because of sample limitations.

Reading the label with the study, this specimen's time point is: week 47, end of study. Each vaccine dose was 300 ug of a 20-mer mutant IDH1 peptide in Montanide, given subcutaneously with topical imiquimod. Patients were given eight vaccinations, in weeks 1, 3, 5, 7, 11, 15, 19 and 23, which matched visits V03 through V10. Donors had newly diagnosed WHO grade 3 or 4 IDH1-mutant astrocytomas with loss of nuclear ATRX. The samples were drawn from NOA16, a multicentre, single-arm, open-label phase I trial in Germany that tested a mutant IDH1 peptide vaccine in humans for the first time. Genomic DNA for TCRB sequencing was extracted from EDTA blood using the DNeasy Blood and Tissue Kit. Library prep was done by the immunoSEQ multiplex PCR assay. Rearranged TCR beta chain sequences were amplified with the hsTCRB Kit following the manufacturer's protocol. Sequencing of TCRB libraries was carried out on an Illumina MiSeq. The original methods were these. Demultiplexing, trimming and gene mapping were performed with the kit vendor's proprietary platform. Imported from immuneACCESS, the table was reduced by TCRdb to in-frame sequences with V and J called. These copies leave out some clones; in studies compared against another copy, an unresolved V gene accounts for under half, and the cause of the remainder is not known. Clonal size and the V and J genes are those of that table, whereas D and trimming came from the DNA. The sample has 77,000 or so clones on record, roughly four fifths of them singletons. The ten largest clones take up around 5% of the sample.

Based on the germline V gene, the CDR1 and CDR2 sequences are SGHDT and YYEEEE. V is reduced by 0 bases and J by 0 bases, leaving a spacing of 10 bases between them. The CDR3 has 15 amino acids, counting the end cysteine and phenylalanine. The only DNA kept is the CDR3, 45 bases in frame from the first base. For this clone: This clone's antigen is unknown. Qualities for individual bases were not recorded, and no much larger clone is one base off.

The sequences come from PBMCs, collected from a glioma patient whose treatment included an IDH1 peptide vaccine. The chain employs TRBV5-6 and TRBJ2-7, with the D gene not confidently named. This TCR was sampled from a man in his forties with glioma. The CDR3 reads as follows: CASSLAPRSSYEQYF. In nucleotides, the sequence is TGTGCCAGCAGCTTGGCCCCACGGAGCTCCTACGAGCAGTACTTC.